The source of this TCR beta chain is a study of CD8 T cells in ankylosing spondylitis. TCRdb reprocessed the 5' RACE reads with MiXCR, giving one entry per CDR3 protein. The profile shows roughly 280,000 distinct CDR3 sequences, 20% of them singletons. The length of the CDR3 is 14 residues. CDR1 and CDR2 from the germline V gene are SGHTA and FQGTGA. V lost 2 bases and J lost 9, with 13 bases in between. This clonotype was observed a few times. This chain joins TRBV7-3 and TRBJ2-2, with D possibly TRBD1 on 6 matching bases. The sequenced material came from blood, either unsorted or a sorted T cell fraction (not recorded which). This sequence was found in a male donor with ankylosing spondylitis or in good health (not recorded which). CDR3 sequence: CASSLGDTTRELFF. CDR3 DNA: TGTGCCAGCAGCTTAGGGGACACGACCCGGGAGCTGTTTTTT.